These T cell receptor beta chains were read from a single sample in a study of cytomegalovirus exposure and HLA in healthy donors. The repertoire was sequenced with immunoSEQ multiplex PCR; TCRdb's copy has only in-frame clones and lacks some. The sample yields 120,000 or so clones, roughly 80% seen once. Material for sequencing was PBMCs. The receptors stem from a man in his 60s in good health and CMV-seropositive. Both conserved end residues are part of each CDR3. A D gene is named only where the DNA matches it firmly. The size field is filled for only some rows; it gives once, few, many or a size class.

. | . | TRBJ1-2 | TRBV7-8 | CASSLNRLNYGYTF | TGTGCCAGCAGCTTAAACCGCCTAAACTATGGCTACACCTTC
. | . | TRBJ2-1 | TRBV7-7 | CASSFDYRGEQFF | TGTGCCAGCAGCTTCGACTATCGAGGTGAGCAGTTCTTC
. | . | TRBJ1-1 | TRBV6-6 | CASSSTTGNTEAFF | TGTGCCAGCAGTTCCACGACGGGGAACACTGAAGCTTTCTTT
. | . | TRBJ1-1 | TRBV18 | CASSPPQSEAFF | TGTGCCAGCTCACCACCTCAGTCTGAAGCTTTCTTT
. | few | TRBJ1-1 | TRBV5-4 | CASSRQGGTEAFF | TGTGCCAGCAGCCGTCAGGGTGGCACTGAAGCTTTCTTT
TRBD2 | . | TRBJ2-3 | TRBV7-9 | CASSLPPGLAGPRTDTQYF | TGTGCCAGCAGCTTACCACCGGGACTAGCGGGACCTCGCACAGATACGCAGTATTTT
TRBD1 | once | TRBJ1-2 | TRBV28 | CASLGQVYGYTF | TGTGCCAGCCTGGGACAGGTATATGGCTACACCTTC
. | once | TRBJ2-5 | TRBV10-2 | CASRAVAGTQYF | TGCGCCAGCAGGGCGGTCGCGGGGACCCAGTACTTC
TRBD1 | . | TRBJ1-5 | TRBV6-1 | CASSATGGAGEPQHF | TGTGCCAGCAGTGCTACAGGGGGCGCAGGGGAGCCCCAGCATTTT
. | few | TRBJ2-4 | TRBV19 | CASISRFGIQYF | TGTGCCAGTATTTCTCGGTTTGGCATTCAGTACTTC
. | . | TRBJ2-1 | TRBV30 | CAWSLNSGSYNEQFF | TGTGCCTGGAGTCTTAATAGCGGCTCCTACAATGAGCAGTTCTTC
. | . | TRBJ1-1 | TRBV6-1 | CASSELETVTEAFF | TGTGCCAGCAGTGAATTGGAGACGGTGACTGAAGCTTTCTTT
. | . | TRBJ1-5 | TRBV19 | CASSIVPGVVQPQHF | TGTGCCAGTAGTATAGTTCCGGGAGTAGTTCAGCCCCAGCATTTT
TRBD2 | . | TRBJ2-2 | TRBV9 | CASSIRGSGVAGELFF | TGTGCCAGCAGCATAAGGGGTAGCGGGGTGGCCGGGGAGCTGTTTTTT
. | few | TRBJ1-4 | TRBV6-5 | CASSYSIGATNEKLFF | TGTGCCAGCAGTTACTCGATCGGTGCAACTAATGAAAAACTGTTTTTT
. | few | TRBJ1-2 | TRBV6-1 | CASSGRSGDYGYTF | TGTGCCAGCAGTGGCCGGTCAGGGGACTATGGCTACACCTTC
. | few | TRBJ2-2 | TRBV5-1 | CASSLGGGPNTGELFF | TGCGCCAGCAGCTTGGGAGGGGGTCCGAACACCGGGGAGCTGTTTTTT
. | few | TRBJ2-7 | TRBV11-3 | CASSLAASEKYEQYF | TGTGCCAGCAGCTTGGCGGCTAGCGAGAAATACGAGCAGTACTTC
TRBD2 | . | TRBJ2-5 | TRBV2 | CASNVGTSQETQYF | TGTGCCAGCAACGTAGGGACTAGCCAAGAGACCCAGTACTTC
. | . | TRBJ2-7 | TRBV21-1 | CASSLAASEKYEQYF | TGTGCCAGCAGCTTGGCGGCTAGCGAGAAATACGAGCAGTACTTC
. | . | TRBJ2-3 | TRBV6-1 | CASSGEGGADTQYF | TGTGCCAGCAGTGGGGAGGGGGGGGCAGATACGCAGTATTTT
. | . | TRBJ2-5 | TRBV5-1 | CASSLREGAEETQYF | TGCGCCAGCAGCTTGCGGGAGGGGGCAGAAGAGACCCAGTACTTC
. | . | TRBJ2-7 | TRBV28 | CATTPGRTYEQYF | TGTGCCACCACTCCGGGGAGAACCTACGAGCAGTACTTC
. | few | TRBJ2-6 | TRBV5-1 | CASSLGAVTSSGANGLTF | TGCGCCAGCAGCTTGGGGGCCGTAACCAGCTCTGGGGCCAACGGCCTGACTTTC
. | . | TRBJ1-1 | TRBV5-1 | CASSLATGNTEAFF | TGCGCCAGCAGCCTCGCGACAGGGAACACTGAAGCTTTCTTT
TRBD2 | . | TRBJ2-7 | TRBV25-1 | CASSGLMKREYEQYF | TGTGCCAGCAGTGGACTAATGAAGCGGGAATACGAGCAGTACTTC
. | . | TRBJ2-7 | TRBV2 | CASSEQQSYEQYF | TGTGCCAGCAGTGAACAACAGTCCTACGAGCAGTACTTC
. | . | TRBJ2-5 | TRBV5-1 | CASSSHQETQYF | TGCGCCAGCAGTAGCCACCAAGAGACCCAGTACTTC
. | . | TRBJ1-1 | TRBV5-5 | CASSLVAANTEAFF | TGTGCCAGCAGCTTGGTCGCGGCGAACACTGAAGCTTTCTTT
TRBD2 | . | TRBJ2-1 | TRBV9 | CASSVYGAGGDNEQFF | TGTGCCAGCAGCGTATACGGAGCGGGAGGGGACAATGAGCAGTTCTTC
TRBD1 | few | TRBJ1-1 | TRBV10-1 | CASSEGDSEAFF | TGCGCCAGCAGTGAAGGGGACAGTGAAGCTTTCTTT
. | . | TRBJ1-3 | TRBV7-6 | CASSLVSSGSSGNTIYF | TGTGCCAGCAGCTTAGTCTCGTCGGGTAGCTCTGGAAACACCATATATTTT
TRBD2 | once | TRBJ2-7 | TRBV5-1 | CASSSGGLTSGRVLAYEQYF | TGCGCCAGCAGCTCTGGGGGTTTGACTAGCGGGAGGGTTTTGGCCTACGAGCAGTACTTC
TRBD2 | few | TRBJ2-2 | TRBV5-1 | CASSPREGGAGELFF | TGCGCCAGCAGCCCCCGGGAGGGGGGGGCCGGGGAGCTGTTTTTT
. | . | TRBJ1-3 | TRBV28 | CASTLRQFYSGNTIYF | TGTGCCAGCACCTTGAGACAGTTTTACTCTGGAAACACCATATATTTT
TRBD2 | few | TRBJ2-7 | TRBV13 | CASSWGLAGDYEQYF | TGTGCCAGCAGCTGGGGGCTAGCGGGGGACTACGAGCAGTACTTC
. | . | TRBJ1-2 | TRBV2 | CASSELRLNGYTF | TGTGCCAGCAGTGAACTGCGGCTAAATGGCTACACCTTC
. | . | TRBJ2-2 | TRBV27 | CASRLVTGELFF | TGTGCCAGCCGGTTGGTTACCGGGGAGCTGTTTTTT
TRBD1 | . | TRBJ1-5 | TRBV7-9 | CASSKQGNQPQHF | TGTGCCAGCAGCAAACAGGGGAATCAGCCCCAGCATTTT
. | few | TRBJ1-6 | TRBV25-1 | CASRIGFSPLHF | TGTGCCAGCCGCATCGGGTTCTCACCCCTCCACTTT
TRBD1 | . | TRBJ1-1 | TRBV19 | CASSMVTGGGNTEAFF | TGTGCCAGTAGTATGGTAACAGGGGGCGGGAACACTGAAGCTTTCTTT
. | . | TRBJ2-6 | TRBV28 | CASSAALSSGANVLTF | TGTGCCAGCAGTGCCGCACTTAGCTCTGGGGCCAACGTCCTGACTTTC
. | once | TRBJ2-2 | TRBV11-2 | CASSPTRTPSGELFF | TGTGCCAGCAGCCCGACTCGAACCCCCAGCGGGGAGCTGTTTTTT
TRBD1 | . | TRBJ1-1 | TRBV9 | CASSAGQVTEAFF | TGTGCCAGCAGCGCGGGACAGGTCACTGAAGCTTTCTTT
TRBD1 | . | TRBJ2-7 | TRBV4-2 | CASSQTGTGYNLEVYYEQYF | TGTGCCAGCAGCCAAACCGGGACAGGGTACAATCTTGAAGTATACTACGAGCAGTACTTC
. | . | TRBJ1-1 | TRBV28 | CASSSGELGAFF | TGTGCCAGCAGTAGCGGAGAACTGGGGGCTTTCTTT
. | . | TRBJ1-1 | TRBV19 | CASSIPGPNEAFF | TGTGCCAGTAGTATTCCAGGGCCTAATGAAGCTTTCTTT
. | . | TRBJ2-3 | TRBV7-9 | CASSFREVKSTDTQYF | TGTGCCAGCAGCTTCAGGGAGGTAAAATCCACAGATACGCAGTATTTT
. | . | TRBJ1-4 | TRBV5-1 | CASSPGDGREKLFF | TGCGCCAGCAGCCCGGGGGACGGGCGCGAAAAACTGTTTTTT
. | . | TRBJ2-1 | TRBV5-1 | CAGSLGGAGTSSYNEQFF | TGCGCCGGCAGCTTAGGAGGGGCGGGGACGAGCTCCTACAATGAGCAGTTCTTC
. | few | TRBJ1-5 | TRBV9 | CASSRSAGPHISNQPQHF | TGTGCCAGCAGCCGATCCGCAGGGCCACATATTAGCAATCAGCCCCAGCATTTT
. | . | TRBJ1-1 | TRBV7-3 | CASSLAGGNTEAFF | TGTGCCAGCAGCCTAGCAGGAGGAAACACTGAAGCTTTCTTT
. | . | TRBJ2-7 | TRBV19 | CASSIDAETYEQYF | TGTGCCAGTAGTATAGATGCAGAAACCTACGAGCAGTACTTC
. | once | TRBJ1-6 | TRBV6-5 | CASSFDRRHNSPLHF | TGTGCCAGCAGTTTCGACAGGAGACATAATTCACCCCTCCACTTT
TRBD2 | . | TRBJ2-7 | TRBV11-2 | CASSFSTSGRSTYEQYF | TGTGCCAGCAGCTTTTCTACTAGCGGGAGGTCAACCTACGAGCAGTACTTC
. | few | TRBJ2-1 | TRBV5-1 | CASSLSGSGNEQFF | TGCGCCAGCAGCTTGAGCGGGTCTGGGAATGAGCAGTTCTTC
. | . | TRBJ1-2 | TRBV29-1 | CSVTGILSYGYTF | TGCAGCGTAACAGGGATACTTAGCTATGGCTACACCTTC
. | . | TRBJ1-1 | TRBV19 | CASSRGPRAGRSEAFF | TGTGCCAGTAGTAGGGGGCCGAGGGCAGGAAGGTCCGAAGCTTTCTTT
. | . | TRBJ1-2 | TRBV5-5 | CASSLVTFRPDYGYTF | TGTGCCAGCAGCTTGGTAACGTTCAGGCCTGACTATGGCTACACCTTC